This TCR beta chain came from a study of human T cells and chemical hapten exposure (dated by TCRdb to 2020 to 2022). Concerning the study at large: The libraries were sequenced as a pool, and the TCR yield per sample differed mostly because of small variations in library volumes within the pool. About five healthy volunteers were used as TCR sequencing controls and were bled at day 0, 2 weeks and 6 weeks. In alopecia patients, the study followed how the peripheral blood TCR repertoire changed in vivo over primary and secondary sensitization to diphenylcyclopropenone (DPC), a hapten.

Details on this clonotype: No antigen is known for it. Nothing much larger sits one base from this clone, and base qualities are not available.

Points the paper makes about the study in general: The number of TCRs above 1 in 1000 frequency did not change with DPC sensitization; there was no evidence of global repertoire structure alterations. Repeated subsampling changed both the strength of the expansion versus patch-test correlation and the threshold at which the correlation became significant.

Total RNA was isolated from unfractionated whole blood collected in Tempus Blood RNA tubes. The CDR3 has 15 amino acids, counting the end cysteine and phenylalanine. Only CDR3 DNA remains: 45 bases, in frame from the first base. The germline V gene encodes CDR1 MNHEY and CDR2 SMNVEV (reference sequence). Germline trimming amounts to 6 bases on V and 2 bases on J, with 7 as the count of junction bases outside the gene matches. During library preparation, unique molecular identifiers were attached to individual cDNA molecules so that TCRs could be counted in a quantitative, reproducible way. From each blood RNA sample, both TCR alpha and TCR beta chains were sequenced. The study's processing was this. A median of roughly 98,000 TCRs per sample was observed, with a range of roughly 23,224 to 700,000. V, J and CDR3 annotation of the TCR reads was carried out using the Decombinator software suite. Every sample was subsampled to the same number of TCRs (28,000) for the PS versus PT1 abundance plots. TCRs were defined as expanded if absent before sensitization and observed at least eight times at the 2-week time point. The raw public reads went through TCRdb reprocessing: fastp at Q25, MiXCR clone calling, in-frame beta chains kept. Rows merge per CDR3 protein into single entries with the most common DNA and genes. TCRdb, rather than the study authors, made the V and J calls. The sample has several hundred distinct CDR3 sequences on record, approximately 82% of them singletons. The top ten constitute approximately 4.8% of the sample.

The chain was built from TRBV27 and TRBJ1-3; TRBD1 aligns with 7 central bases. The sample was whole blood. This receptor was identified in a human donor with alopecia, or a healthy volunteer (not recorded which). Some clones in this sample may be carry-over from other donors' samples. This table probably holds off-target reads from a library built for another chain. This receptor carries the CDR3 CASRSMTGTGNTIYF. In nucleotide form, the sequence is TGTGCCAGCAGATCTATGACAGGGACTGGAAACACCATATATTTT.